The clone carrying this T cell receptor (beta chain) was counted at least ten times. The data derive from a study of blood T cell repertoires in COVID-19. The assay was immunoSEQ multiplex PCR, and TCRdb's table has in-frame clones only and misses some. The sample carries some 50,000 clones, around 87% recorded once. The source of this sequence is a man between 40 and 49 years old with active COVID-19. The sequencing input was peripheral blood.

The CDR3 sequence is CASSFFDRGHEQFF. DNA of the CDR3: TGTGCCAGCAGTTTCTTTGACAGGGGCCATGAGCAGTTCTTC. J is TRBJ2-1 and V is TRBV27, with 8 bases lining up with TRBD1. Trimming at V came to 3 bases and at J to 8 bases, leaving 6 bases not matched to a gene. The CDR3 totals 14 residues. CDR1 MNHEY and CDR2 SMNVEV come from the germline V gene (reference sequence).